The present TCR beta chain was sequenced within a study of T cells after yellow fever vaccination. Study overall: Researchers used SMART-Seq v4 Ultra Low Input to prepare fractions that had low cell numbers.

V was shortened by 0 bases and J by 4 bases, with 3 bases between the two germline ends. CDR1 is LGHNA and CDR2 is YSLEER in the germline V gene. CDR3 size: 12 residues. TCRdb reprocessed the 5' RACE reads with MiXCR, giving one entry per CDR3 protein. The data contain approximately 120,000 distinct CDR3 sequences, 12% to 15% of them singletons. This clonotype was found a few times. As yet, its antigen is unknown. General study results and limits: Weaker overall, the secondary response nonetheless peaked faster (day 5 versus 15).

This TCR derives from a man between 18 and 35 years old who received the YFV17D yellow fever vaccine. Here the sequenced sample was CD8+ T cells sorted from PBMCs, taken 5 days after the yellow fever booster vaccination. The J gene is TRBJ1-1, the V gene TRBV4-3; D gene ambiguous. The CDR3 sequence: CASSQDGTEAFF. CDR3 nucleotide sequence: TGCGCCAGCAGCCAAGATGGCACTGAAGCTTTCTTT.